Described below is a single T cell receptor (beta chain) sequence and its context. The antigen is not known. This sample is part of a study of T cells in Graves' hyperthyroidism and ophthalmopathy. Study at large: The initial diagnosis was the point when peripheral blood was collected, ahead of any treatment.

Amplified regions were TCR beta CDR3 sequences from RNA transcripts. The TCR CDR3 first-round RT-PCR relied on the HTBI primer set. TCRdb re-called the multiplex PCR reads through MiXCR, storing one row per CDR3 protein. The profile shows roughly 580,000 distinct CDR3 sequences, about 14% of them singletons. Diagnoses were established using clinical symptoms, serum thyroxine and TRAb, thyroid ultrasound and orbital computed tomography. Germline assignment: CDR1 SGHRS and CDR2 YFSETQ. CDR3 length equals 17 residues. Trimming at V came to 3 bases and at J to 4 bases, leaving 8 bases not matched to a gene. Overall study findings and caveats: Most clonotypes expanded in the thyroid (above 0.001) were also present in blood. Before onset, ophthalmopathy was predicted by the model a median around 6 months earlier.

The clonotype was recovered from a woman aged 30 to 39 with Graves' hyperthyroidism that later progressed to Graves' ophthalmopathy. This sequence joins TRBV5-1 and TRBJ2-2, with 11 bases fitting TRBD2. The source material was blood. This CDR3 reads CASSYNLAGGGTGELFF. CDR3 in DNA: TGCGCCAGCAGCTACAATCTAGCGGGAGGCGGCACCGGGGAGCTGTTTTTT.